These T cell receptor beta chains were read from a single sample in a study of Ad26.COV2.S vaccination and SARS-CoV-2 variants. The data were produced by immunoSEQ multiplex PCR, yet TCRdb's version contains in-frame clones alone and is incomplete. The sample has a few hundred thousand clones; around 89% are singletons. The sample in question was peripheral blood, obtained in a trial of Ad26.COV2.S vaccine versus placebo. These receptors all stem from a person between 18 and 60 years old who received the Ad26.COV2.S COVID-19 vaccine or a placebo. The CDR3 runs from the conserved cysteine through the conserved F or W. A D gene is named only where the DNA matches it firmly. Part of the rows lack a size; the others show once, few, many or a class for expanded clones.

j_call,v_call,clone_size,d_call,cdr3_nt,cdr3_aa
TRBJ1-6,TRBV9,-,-,TGTGCCAGCAGCGTAGATCCTATTTCGGGGCATAATTCACCCCTCCACTTT,CASSVDPISGHNSPLHF
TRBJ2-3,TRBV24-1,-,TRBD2,TGTGCCACCAGTGCTTGGACAGCAGCGGGGGGGCGTGTCACAGATACGCAGTATTTT,CATSAWTAAGGRVTDTQYF
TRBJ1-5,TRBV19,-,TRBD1,TGTGCCAGTAGTATAGATCGCGGGACAGCCTTGAATCAGCCCCAGCATTTT,CASSIDRGTALNQPQHF
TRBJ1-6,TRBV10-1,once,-,TGCGCCAGCAGTGAGTCAGGTCAGGGACGTGGATCACCCCTCCACTTT,CASSESGQGRGSPLHF
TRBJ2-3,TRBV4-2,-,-,TGTGCCAGCAGCCAAGTTAGCGGAAGCACAGATACGCAGTATTTT,CASSQVSGSTDTQYF
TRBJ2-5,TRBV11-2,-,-,TGTGCCAGCAGCTTAGATCTCGGGTTCCAAGAGACCCAGTACTTC,CASSLDLGFQETQYF
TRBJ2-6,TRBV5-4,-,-,TGTGCCAGCAGCTTGGCTGGGGCCAACGTCCTGACTTTC,CASSLAGANVLTF
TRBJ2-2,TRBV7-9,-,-,TGTGCCAGCAGTCAAAAAGGGGTATCAGAGAACACCGGGGAGCTGTTTTTT,CASSQKGVSENTGELFF
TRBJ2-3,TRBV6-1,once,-,TGTGCCAGCAGTGGGGAGGGGGGCCTCGGACAGAGATTAACAGATACGCAGTATTTT,CASSGEGGLGQRLTDTQYF
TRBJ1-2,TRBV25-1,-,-,TGTGCCAGCAGTGAATTACCCCGTAACTATGGCTACACCTTC,CASSELPRNYGYTF
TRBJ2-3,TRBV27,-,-,TGTGCCAGCACCGGAGGTTGGGGGCCTGGAGATACGCAGTATTTT,CASTGGWGPGDTQYF
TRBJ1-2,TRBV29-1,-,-,TGCAGCGTTGATTCTCCGGGGGCGTCTTATGGCTACACCTTC,CSVDSPGASYGYTF
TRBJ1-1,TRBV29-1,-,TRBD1,TGCAGCGTTGACGCGACAGGGGAGAGAAAAGCTTTCTTT,CSVDATGERKAFF
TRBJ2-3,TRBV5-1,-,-,TGCGCCAGCCGGCCGGTGGGGCCCACAGATACGCAGTATTTT,CASRPVGPTDTQYF
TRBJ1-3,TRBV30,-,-,TGTGCCTGGAACCGGGGGCCGATGACCTCTGGAAACACCATATATTTT,CAWNRGPMTSGNTIYF
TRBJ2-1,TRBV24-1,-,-,TGTGCCACCAGTGGTCCAGGGGCCTTATACAATGAGCAGTTCTTC,CATSGPGALYNEQFF
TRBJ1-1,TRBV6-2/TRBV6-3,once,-,TGTGCCAGCAGTTACGCCGGGAGGAACACTGAAGCTTTCTTT,CASSYAGRNTEAFF
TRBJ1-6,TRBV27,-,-,TGTGCCAGCAGTTTCAGGGACCTCAATTCACCCCTCCACTTT,CASSFRDLNSPLHF
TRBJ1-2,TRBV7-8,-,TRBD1,TGTGCCAGCAGCTTATTCCCGCAGGGGGCCGAAGGCTACACCTTC,CASSLFPQGAEGYTF
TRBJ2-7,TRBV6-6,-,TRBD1,TGTGCCAGCAGGGCCGGGACAGGGATCTACGAGCAGTACTTC,CASRAGTGIYEQYF
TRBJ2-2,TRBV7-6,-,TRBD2,TGTGCCAGCAGCCATACTACGCGGGGGGATGAAACCGGGGAGCTGTTTTTT,CASSHTTRGDETGELFF
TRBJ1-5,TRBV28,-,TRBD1,TGTGCCAGCAGCCATGCACCGGGACAGGGCGTTGTGCCCCAGCATTTT,CASSHAPGQGVVPQHF